These 28 T cell receptor beta chains came from one sample sequenced in a study of early T cells in non-severe SARS-CoV-2 infection. TCRdb called the 5' RACE reads again in MiXCR, with one record for every CDR3 protein. The data show around 76,000 distinct CDR3 sequences, 13% to 15% seen once. The sequencing used whole blood, collected at baseline. These receptors were obtained from an adult who was a healthcare worker with PCR-confirmed SARS-CoV-2 infection or an uninfected control (not recorded which).

This clonotype has a handful of counts. The chain has TRBV7-2 and TRBJ2-2, with 8 bases that match TRBD2. The junction had 16 bases not matched to a gene; V was cut back by 5 bases and J by 5 bases. The CDR3 sequence is 18 residues long. The germline V gene has CDR1 SGHTA and CDR2 FQGNSA. This chain's CDR3 is CASSPGLGAGDGTGELFF. DNA of the CDR3: TGTGCCAGCAGCCCAGGCCTGGGAGCGGGAGATGGGACCGGGGAGCTGTTTTTT. The full variable domain, with the rest looked up from reference TRBV7-2 and TRBJ2-2, is GAGVSQSPSNKVTEKGKDVELRCDPISGHTALYWYRQSLGQGLEFLIYFQGNSAPDKSGLPSDRFSAERTGGSVSTLTIQRTQQEDSAVYLCASSPGLGAGDGTGELFFGEGSRLTVL.

This rearrangement joins TRBV6-2 or TRBV6-3 to TRBJ2-2; tentatively, D is TRBD2 (5 bases). CDR3 length: 14 residues. V was pared by 7 bases and J by 2 bases, with 11 bases between. Per the germline V gene, CDR1 is MNHEY and CDR2 is SVGEGT. The DNA for the CDR3 is TGTGCCAGCAACCCGGACTTAAACACCGGGGAGCTGTTTTTT. Protein: CASNPDLNTGELFF.

This rearrangement joins TRBV7-9 to TRBJ2-7; D call uncertain. V shed 1 base and J shed 3 bases, with 13 bases lying between them. Germline V gene data show CDR1 as SEHNR and CDR2 as FQNEAQ (reference sequence). CDR3 length equals 15 residues. The CDR3 protein is CASSLGWSRDYEQYF. In nucleotides, the CDR3 is TGTGCCAGCAGCTTAGGGTGGAGCCGTGACTACGAGCAGTACTTC.

The chain joins TRBV5-1 to TRBJ2-7, with D tentatively TRBD1 or TRBD2 (5 bases each). The CDR3 contains 14 residues. The ends were cut back, 0 bases at V and 0 bases at J, with 7 bases in the middle. Germline V lookup: CDR1 SGHRS, CDR2 YFSETQ. The CDR3 DNA reads as TGCGCCAGCAGCTTGGGGGACCACTCCTACGAGCAGTACTTC. It translates to CASSLGDHSYEQYF.

The V gene is TRBV18, the J gene TRBJ2-1; 15 bases agree with TRBD2. The J segment lost 6 bases and the V segment lost 3 bases, leaving 3 bases of the junction unmatched. CDR3 length equals 16 residues. The germline V gene encodes CDR1 KGHSH and CDR2 LQKENI. The CDR3: CASSPRTSGRGNEQFF. The CDR3 DNA follows: TGTGCCAGCTCACCCCGGACTAGCGGGAGGGGCAATGAGCAGTTCTTC.

The chain couples TRBV11-2 to TRBJ2-7; TRBD1 matches 10 bases. V shed 3 bases, J shed 5 bases, and the junction held 4 bases outside the gene matches. The CDR3 consists of 14 residues. Germline V gene lookup returns CDR1 SGHAT and CDR2 FQNNGV. CDR3 loop: CASSFPGTGDEQYF. The CDR3 nucleotides are TGTGCCAGCAGCTTCCCCGGGACAGGGGACGAGCAGTACTTC.

V and J are TRBV6-1 and TRBJ1-2; 9 bases line up with TRBD1. Germline trimming cut 5 bases from V and 8 bases from J; bases unmatched to any gene: 6. Germline loops: CDR1 MNHNS, CDR2 SASEGT. This CDR3 contains 13 residues. CDR3 in amino acids: CASSYTGGGGYTF. The CDR3 DNA is TGTGCCAGCAGTTATACAGGGGGCGGCGGCTACACCTTC.

This chain uses TRBV7-6 with TRBJ2-2, with a weak D call TRBD1 (6 bases). The CDR3 covers 14 residues. Germline CDR1 is SGHVS and CDR2 is FNYEAQ. V shed 5 bases and J shed 6 bases, with 13 bases lying between them. CDR3 region: CASSPTSGAGELFF. The DNA for the CDR3 is TGTGCCAGCAGCCCAACATCAGGGGCCGGGGAGCTGTTTTTT.

There are a few counts of this clonotype. The rearrangement uses TRBV7-2 and TRBJ1-2; a weak D match, TRBD1 (5 bases). Between the trimmed V and J ends, which lost 4 bases and 5 bases, there was a span of 11 bases. Germline CDR1 reads SGHTA; CDR2 reads FQGNSA. The CDR3 loop spans 13 amino acids. The chain's CDR3 is CASSSTAPYGYTF. In DNA form, the CDR3 reads TGTGCCAGCAGCTCGACAGCCCCGTATGGCTACACCTTC.

Only a few counts were recorded for this clonotype. The CDR3 bases are TGTGCCAGCAGTTCTTGGCTAGCGGACGAGACCCAGTACTTC. Translated, it gives CASSSWLADETQYF. This chain links TRBV28 with TRBJ2-5; 7 bases align to TRBD2. V dropped 4 bases and J dropped 5; count of bases not matched to a gene: 7. Looked up from germline, CDR1 is MDHEN and CDR2 is SYDVKM. CDR3 length: 14 amino acids.

This CDR3 reads CASSYGTGYSSYNEQFF. CDR3 DNA sequence: TGTGCCAGCAGCTACGGGACGGGTTATAGCTCCTACAATGAGCAGTTCTTC. The rearrangement uses TRBV7-9 and TRBJ2-1, with D perhaps given as TRBD1 or TRBD2 (5 bases each). V dropped 4 bases and J dropped 0 bases, with 16 bases sitting between them. CDR1 and CDR2 (germline): SEHNR, FQNEAQ (reference sequence). The length of the CDR3 is 17 residues.

The rearrangement joins TRBV10-3 to TRBJ2-2, with D maybe TRBD2 (5 bases). The CDR3 is 16 residues long. Trimming took off 5 bases at V and 2 bases at J, with 15 bases between the two ends. Germline CDR1 ENHRY, CDR2 SYGVKD. The CDR3 sequence is CAISSSEGANTGELFF. CDR3 DNA: TGTGCCATCAGTTCCTCCGAGGGAGCTAACACCGGGGAGCTGTTTTTT.

This clonotype was seen a few times. The chain recombines TRBV7-3 with TRBJ2-3, with 8 nucleotides matching TRBD2. Trimming at V came to 1 base and at J to 4 bases, leaving 7 bases not matched to a gene. CDR3 length equals 16 residues. The germline CDR1 and CDR2 sequences are SGHTA and FQGTGA. This CDR3 reads CASSLSPGGPADTQYF. CDR3 nucleotide sequence: TGTGCCAGCAGCTTAAGTCCGGGAGGGCCCGCAGATACGCAGTATTTT.

In this sample, this clonotype turned up a few times. The chain uses TRBV29-1 and TRBJ2-5, with 10 bases identical to TRBD1. The CDR3 sequence is 16 residues long. Germline loops: CDR1 SQVTM, CDR2 ANQGSEA. V lost 5 bases to trimming and J lost 2 bases; unmatched junction nucleotides: 11. This CDR3 reads CSVKLRDRGPQETQYF. CDR3 DNA sequence: TGCAGCGTTAAACTCCGGGACAGGGGACCTCAAGAGACCCAGTACTTC.

This clonotype was observed a few times. V is TRBV20-1 and J is TRBJ2-5, with 14 bases that match TRBD2. The germline V gene encodes CDR1 DFQATT and CDR2 SNEGSKA (reference sequence). Trimming took 5 bases from V and 9 from J; bases not matched to a gene: 14. CDR3 length: 16 amino acids. CDR3 nucleotides: TGCAGTGCTGAGGGGACCGGGACTAGCGGGAGAGGATCCCAGTACTTC. This translates into CSAEGTGTSGRGSQYF.

This clonotype was counted at least ten times. DNA of the CDR3: TGTGCCAGCAGTCCCAACCATGACGGAGAGAATGAGCAGTTCTTC. It is translated as CASSPNHDGENEQFF. The rearrangement links TRBV12-3 or TRBV12-4 to TRBJ2-1, with D unresolved. V lost 5 bases and J lost 7, with 18 bases in between. The CDR3 consists of 15 residues.

The V and J genes are TRBV11-2 and TRBJ2-7, with 9 bases that match TRBD1. The CDR3 totals 15 residues. Germline CDR1 is SGHAT and CDR2 is FQNNGV. The V segment lost 5 bases and the J segment 2 bases; nucleotides outside the gene matches: 7. The CDR3 region has the DNA TGTGCCAGCAGCACACCGGGACAGGGAACCTACGAGCAGTACTTC. Translation gives CASSTPGQGTYEQYF.

This clonotype was counted ten times or more. The chain carries TRBV7-3 and TRBJ1-1, with D tentatively TRBD1 (6 bases). Germline V gene lookup returns CDR1 SGHTA and CDR2 FQGTGA. Trimming pared 5 bases from V and 4 bases from J, leaving 14 bases between. CDR3 length: 14 residues. The CDR3, as DNA: TGTGCCAGCAGCCTACAGGGCCCCCGCACTGAAGCTTTCTTT. Translating gives CASSLQGPRTEAFF.

This clonotype was observed a few times. The chain is built from TRBV7-3 and TRBJ1-1; 8 bases match TRBD1. Trimming cost V 5 bases and J 1 base; bases outside gene matches: 3. Germline CDR1 SGHTA, CDR2 FQGTGA. The CDR3 totals 14 residues. CDR3 protein: CASSQGTGNTEAFF. CDR3 nucleotide sequence: TGTGCCAGCAGCCAGGGGACAGGGAACACTGAAGCTTTCTTT.

The chain carries TRBV28 and TRBJ1-1, with 7 nucleotides matching TRBD1. The V gene end was trimmed by 4 bases and the J gene end by 3 bases; junction bases not matched to a gene: 11. CDR3 length: 16 amino acids. Germline CDR1 and CDR2: MDHEN and SYDVKM. In DNA form, the CDR3 reads TGTGCCAGCAGTTCCATTCAGGGGGGAAGCGACACTGAAGCTTTCTTT. Its translation is CASSSIQGGSDTEAFF.

V usage is TRBV6-4 and J usage is TRBJ2-1; D call uncertain. Germline V lookup: CDR1 MRHNA, CDR2 SNTAGT. The CDR3 is 11 residues long. V dropped 10 bases and J dropped 7 bases, with 11 bases sitting between them. In DNA form, the CDR3 reads TGTGCCACAAGGAGTGGGAATGAGCAGTTCTTC. This translates into CATRSGNEQFF.

The chain employs TRBV5-1 and TRBJ2-1, with 11 bases that match TRBD2. V lost 4 bases to trimming and J lost 0 bases; unmatched junction nucleotides: 9. The CDR3 length is 18 residues. From germline, CDR1 is SGHRS and CDR2 YFSETQ. CDR3 in amino acids: CASSQPTSGTSSYNEQFF. The DNA for the CDR3 is TGCGCCAGCAGCCAACCGACTAGCGGGACCAGCTCCTACAATGAGCAGTTCTTC.

The CDR3 region is CSARSLRGTYEQYF. The CDR3 DNA sequence: TGCAGTGCTAGGAGCCTCCGGGGGACCTACGAGCAGTACTTC. The chain uses TRBV20-1 and TRBJ2-7; the D gene is possibly TRBD2 (6 bases). Germline V lookup: CDR1 DFQATT, CDR2 SNEGSKA (reference sequence). The CDR3 sequence is 14 residues long. V was clipped by 3 bases and J by 2 bases, with 14 bases between them.

The gene calls are TRBV6-5 and TRBJ1-1; D remains unclear. The CDR3 extends over 13 amino acids. Germline assignment: CDR1 MNHEY and CDR2 SVGAGI. Trimming stripped 0 bases from V and 7 bases from J, with 9 bases between. The CDR3 DNA reads as TGTGCCAGCAGTTACTCCGTCAGCGGTGAAGCTTTCTTT. Translation: CASSYSVSGEAFF.

J is TRBJ2-7 and V is TRBV10-2; D is perhaps TRBD1 (6 bases). Germline lookup yields CDR1 WSHSY and CDR2 SAAADI. The germline V and J ends were trimmed by 4 bases and 7 bases, with 11 bases remaining between them. The CDR3 extends over 12 amino acids. CDR3 sequence (DNA): TGCGCCAGCAGTGTCGCAGGGGTTGAGCAGTACTTC. It encodes CASSVAGVEQYF.

This clonotype was counted many times. The V gene is TRBV6-1, the J gene TRBJ2-2; D gene unclear. V dropped 7 bases and J dropped 1 base, with 10 bases sitting between them. The CDR3 sequence is 14 residues long. Germline V lookup: CDR1 MNHNS, CDR2 SASEGT. CDR3 sequence reads: CASKNQENTGELFF. The CDR3 DNA is TGTGCCAGCAAGAACCAGGAGAACACCGGGGAGCTGTTTTTT.

This clonotype was detected a few times. The chain carries TRBV20-1 and TRBJ1-4; D is unclear. V was cut by 3 bases and J by 8 bases, with 22 bases left in between. The CDR3 has 16 amino acids. CDR1 is DFQATT and CDR2 is SNEGSKA in the germline V gene (reference sequence). CDR3 region: CSASVTYPAGGEKLFF. The DNA for the CDR3 is TGCAGTGCTAGTGTTACTTACCCTGCGGGTGGAGAAAAACTGTTTTTT.

The rearrangement links TRBV5-1 to TRBJ2-7; D is perhaps TRBD1 (6 bases). The CDR3 runs to 15 residues. Germline CDR1 and CDR2: SGHRS and YFSETQ. Deletions cut 4 bases from V and 4 bases from J, with 18 bases between. The CDR3 protein is CASSPAGGQAYEQYF. DNA of the CDR3: TGCGCCAGCAGCCCTGCTGGGGGCCAGGCGTACGAGCAGTACTTC. The full variable domain, completed using reference TRBV5-1 and TRBJ2-7, is KAGVTQTPRYLIKTRGQQVTLSCSPISGHRSVSWYQQTPGQGLQFLFEYFSETQRNKGNFPGRFSGRQFSNSRSEMNVSTLELGDSALYLCASSPAGGQAYEQYFGPGTRLTVT.